Shown below are 3 T cell receptor beta chains from a single sample sequenced in a study of radiation and T cells in renal cell carcinoma. Sample time point: blood 2 weeks post-SBRT. Specified treatment: 15 Gy SBRT to primary tumor, nephrectomy 4 weeks later. Here immunoSEQ multiplex PCR was the method, and the copy in TCRdb shows in-frame clones only, minus some. The sample contains 120,000 or so clones, about four fifths of which appear only once. The starting material was blood, obtained from a patient whose treatment included radiotherapy and nephrectomy. The receptors stem from a man aged 50 or older with renal cell carcinoma.

The gene calls are TRBV2 and TRBJ2-5, with 7 bases fitting TRBD1. V was pared by 6 bases and J by 3 bases, with 4 bases of the junction left unmatched. The length of the CDR3 is 13 residues. The V gene's germline CDR1 is SNHLY and CDR2 FYNNEI. The CDR3 is CASRRDSEETQYF. As DNA, the CDR3 is TGTGCCAGCAGACGGGACAGTGAAGAGACCCAGTACTTC.

The V call is TRBV7-2, the J call TRBJ2-7; D may be TRBD1 (5 bases). Germline CDR1 SGHTA, CDR2 FQGNSA. The CDR3 is 14 amino acids. V lost 3 bases and J lost 1, with 10 bases in between. The chain's CDR3 is CASSFATESYEQYF. The CDR3 DNA is TGTGCCAGCAGCTTCGCGACAGAGTCCTACGAGCAGTACTTC.

The chain has TRBV4-3 and TRBJ1-4, with D unresolved. Trimming removed 1 base from V and 0 bases from J, with 6 bases in between. The germline V gene encodes CDR1 LGHNA and CDR2 YSLEER. The CDR3 runs 15 residues. CDR3 bases: TGCGCCAGCAGCCAAGGAAGAGCAACTAATGAAAAACTGTTTTTT. This encodes CASSQGRATNEKLFF.